Below are 30 T cell receptor beta chains sequenced from a single sample in a study of blood T cell repertoires in COVID-19. Produced via immunoSEQ multiplex PCR; TCRdb's table is partial and in-frame only. The sample shows under 300,000 clones, roughly 90% of them seen only once. The specimen sequenced was PBMCs or T cells enriched from blood (not recorded which). The receptor set was obtained from a woman aged 55-75 years who had recovered from COVID-19.

The V gene is TRBV10-3, the J gene TRBJ2-7, with a tentative D call TRBD1 (5 bases). This CDR3 spans 12 amino acids. Per the germline V gene, CDR1 is ENHRY and CDR2 is SYGVKD. V was shortened by 4 bases and J by 3 bases, with 7 bases between the two germline ends. This chain's CDR3 is CAISGDSYEQYF. The DNA of the CDR3 is TGTGCCATCAGTGGAGACAGCTACGAGCAGTACTTC.

The chain couples TRBV30 to TRBJ1-2; the match to TRBD1 covers 9 bases. V shed 3 bases, J shed 4 bases, and the junction held 6 bases outside the gene matches. The CDR3 has 14 residues. Germline lookup yields CDR1 GTSNPN and CDR2 SVGIG (reference sequence). This CDR3 reads CAWRGDRVGYGYTF. CDR3 sequence (DNA): TGTGCCTGGAGGGGGGACAGGGTTGGCTATGGCTACACCTTC.

The rearrangement uses TRBV18 and TRBJ2-1; D might be TRBD1 (6 bases). The length of the CDR3 is 12 residues. V was clipped by 6 bases and J by 5 bases, with 8 bases between them. The germline CDR1 and CDR2 sequences are KGHSH and LQKENI. The CDR3 loop reads CASSRQDNEQFF. The CDR3 DNA is TGTGCCAGCTCGCGACAGGACAATGAGCAGTTCTTC.

This clone occurred once. The chain is built from TRBV11-2 and TRBJ1-4; tentative D call: TRBD1 (5 bases). The V end was cut by 4 bases, the J end by 3 bases, with 12 bases between. CDR3 length: 15 amino acids. Germline values: CDR1 SGHAT, CDR2 FQNNGV. The CDR3: CASSWLGVANEKLFF. The CDR3 DNA reads TGTGCCAGCAGCTGGCTAGGGGTTGCTAATGAAAAACTGTTTTTT.

The chain carries TRBV10-3 and TRBJ2-7; D ambiguous. The V and J ends lost 6 bases and 7 bases respectively, with 13 bases between them. This CDR3 comprises 12 residues. The germline gives CDR1 ENHRY, CDR2 SYGVKD. CDR3 in amino acids: CAISPYLSEQYF. CDR3 in DNA: TGTGCCATCAGCCCCTATCTCTCGGAGCAGTACTTC.

The chain recombines TRBV5-1 with TRBJ2-7, with 7 bases that match TRBD2. This CDR3 is 15 amino acids long. V lost 0 bases and J lost 5; bases outside the gene matches: 8. Germline-derived CDR1 and CDR2 are SGHRS and YFSETQ. The chain's CDR3 is CASSLAPGGGNEQYF. The CDR3 bases are TGCGCCAGCAGCTTGGCTCCGGGAGGAGGGAACGAGCAGTACTTC. The full variable domain, in which reference TRBV5-1 and TRBJ2-7 provide the parts outside the CDR3, is KAGVTQTPRYLIKTRGQQVTLSCSPISGHRSVSWYQQTPGQGLQFLFEYFSETQRNKGNFPGRFSGRQFSNSRSEMNVSTLELGDSALYLCASSLAPGGGNEQYFGPGTRLTVT.

In this sample, this clone turned up a few times. This rearrangement joins TRBV5-5 to TRBJ2-7, with 10 bases aligning to TRBD1. V trimming: 0 bases; J trimming: 7 bases; junction bases outside the gene matches: 13. CDR1 and CDR2 (germline): SGHKS, YYEKEE (reference sequence). There are 17 residues in the CDR3. The CDR3 coding sequence is TGTGCCAGCAGCTTGGGGGACAGGGGAGCCACCACGGGGGAGCAGTACTTC. Amino acid sequence: CASSLGDRGATTGEQYF.

This clone was seen only once. V gene TRBV24-1 combines with J gene TRBJ2-1; D might be TRBD2 (7 bases). The CDR3 runs to 11 residues. Germline V gives CDR1 KGHDR, CDR2 SFDVKD. V was clipped by 9 bases and J by 9 bases, with 11 bases between them. The CDR3 spells CATGGGGEQFF. The CDR3 bases are TGTGCCACCGGAGGGGGGGGTGAGCAGTTCTTC.

The gene calls are TRBV11-3 and TRBJ1-3; D ambiguous. The V gene lost 2 bases and the J gene lost 2 bases, with 7 bases spanning the gap. CDR1 is SGHNT, CDR2 YENEEA, per germline. The CDR3 covers 14 residues. CDR3 DNA: TGTGCCAGCAGCTTAACACGTACTGGAAACACCATATATTTT. It encodes CASSLTRTGNTIYF.

V is TRBV6-1 and J is TRBJ2-3, with TRBD2 matching over 8 bases. This CDR3 has 15 residues. Trimming at V came to 3 bases and at J to 6 bases, leaving 8 bases not matched to a gene. The germline V gene encodes CDR1 MNHNS and CDR2 SASEGT. The CDR3 here is CASSDLAGGGDTQYF. CDR3 sequence (DNA): TGTGCCAGCAGTGATTTGGCGGGGGGCGGGGATACGCAGTATTTT.

This clone was counted a single time. The J gene is TRBJ1-5, the V gene TRBV9; 7 nucleotides align to TRBD1. There are 15 residues in the CDR3. The germline CDR1 and CDR2 sequences are SGDLS and YYNGEE. The ends lost 7 bases at V and 3 bases at J; junction bases unmatched: 10. The CDR3 coding sequence is TGTGCCAGCGGGGCCCTGGACAGGATCAATCAGCCCCAGCATTTT. Its protein product is CASGALDRINQPQHF.

This chain uses TRBV25-1 with TRBJ2-3; 7 nucleotides align to TRBD2. Germline V gene data show CDR1 as MGHDK and CDR2 as SYGVNS. With V trimmed by 8 bases and J by 2 bases, 4 bases remained unmatched. This CDR3 is built from 13 residues. CDR3 residues: CASGSGITDTQYF. CDR3 bases: TGTGCCAGCGGGAGCGGGATCACAGATACGCAGTATTTT.

This sequence joins TRBV3-1 (or the pseudogene TRBV3-2) and TRBJ1-5; TRBD1 agrees at 9 bases. J gave up 5 bases and V 8 bases, and 13 bases lay outside the gene matches. The V gene's germline CDR1 is LGHDT and CDR2 YNNKEL (reference sequence). The CDR3 extends over 16 amino acids. CDR3 nucleotide sequence: TGTGCCAGCTGGAAAACCGGGACAGGGTGGTATCAGCCCCAGCATTTT. Encoded protein: CASWKTGTGWYQPQHF.

V gene TRBV19 combines with J gene TRBJ2-1; a possible D gene is TRBD1 (7 bases). The germline V gene has CDR1 LNHDA and CDR2 SQIVND (reference sequence). Trimming took off 6 bases at V and 0 bases at J, with 12 bases between the two ends. This CDR3 is built from 15 residues. The DNA for the CDR3 is TGTGCCAGTAGATGGGGGGACAGCTCCTACAATGAGCAGTTCTTC. Amino acids: CASRWGDSSYNEQFF.

This clone has only one observation. This rearrangement joins TRBV3-1 (or the pseudogene TRBV3-2) to TRBJ1-2; possible D gene TRBD1, 5 bases. The CDR3 is 13 residues long. Germline-derived CDR1 and CDR2 are LGHDT and YNNKEL (reference sequence). V was cut by 3 bases and J by 5 bases, with 10 bases left in between. The CDR3 DNA reads as TGTGCCAGCAGCCAGCAGGGAGGTTATGGCTACACCTTC. Translating gives CASSQQGGYGYTF.

The gene calls are TRBV11-2 and TRBJ1-4; D is ambiguous. From germline, CDR1 is SGHAT and CDR2 FQNNGV. CDR3 length: 12 residues. V was cut by 6 bases and J by 8 bases, with 10 bases left in between. This CDR3 is CASSQSGEKLFF. The CDR3 region has the DNA TGTGCCAGCAGTCAATCCGGGGAAAAACTGTTTTTT.

The chain combines TRBV7-9 with TRBJ1-4; no firm D call. V dropped 5 bases and J dropped 1 base, with 8 bases sitting between them. CDR1 SEHNR and CDR2 FQNEAQ come from the germline V gene (reference sequence). The CDR3 is 14 amino acids. For the CDR3, the DNA is TGTGCCAGCAGCGACTGGAGAACTAATGAAAAACTGTTTTTT. Encoded protein: CASSDWRTNEKLFF.

This chain uses TRBV6-2 or TRBV6-3 with TRBJ2-2, with D possibly being TRBD2 (6 bases). V lost 5 bases to trimming and J lost 6 bases, with 7 bases between them. This CDR3 is built from 12 residues. Germline V gives CDR1 MNHEY, CDR2 SVGEGT. Here the CDR3 reads CASSRLAGELFF. DNA of the CDR3: TGTGCCAGCAGTCGACTAGCCGGGGAGCTGTTTTTT.

This clone was found a few times. The CDR3 sequence: CASSLSTGWAFEKLFF. In nucleotides, the CDR3 is TGTGCCAGCAGCTTATCTACAGGGTGGGCGTTTGAAAAACTGTTTTTT. The chain is built from TRBV7-9 and TRBJ1-4; perhaps TRBD1 as D (6 bases). The CDR3 has 16 amino acids. Germline V lookup: CDR1 SEHNR, CDR2 FQNEAQ (reference sequence). Trimming removed 2 bases from V and 7 bases from J, with 17 bases in between.

The V and J genes are TRBV2 and TRBJ2-1; 11 bases line up with TRBD2. V gave up 4 bases and J gave up 10 bases; unmatched junction bases: 3. CDR1 and CDR2 (germline): SNHLY, FYNNEI. The CDR3 is 13 amino acids. The CDR3 nucleotides read TGTGCCAGCAGTGCGCTAGCGGGAGGAGAGCAGTTCTTC. This gives the protein CASSALAGGEQFF. Filled out from reference TRBV2 and TRBJ2-1, the complete variable domain reads EPEVTQTPSHQVTQMGQEVILRCVPISNHLYFYWYRQILGQKVEFLVSFYNNEISEKSEIFDDQFSVERPDGSNFTLKIRSTKLEDSAMYFCASSALAGGEQFFGPGTRLTVL.

The chain carries TRBV2 and TRBJ2-4; D is possibly TRBD2 (5 bases). This CDR3 has 12 amino acids. Looked up from germline, CDR1 is SNHLY and CDR2 is FYNNEI. V lost 8 bases and J lost 7, with 12 bases in between. CDR3 sequence (DNA): TGTGCCAGCTCGAGCGGACCCAACATTCAGTACTTC. It codes for CASSSGPNIQYF. Full variable domain (outside the CDR3, taken from reference TRBV2 and TRBJ2-4): EPEVTQTPSHQVTQMGQEVILRCVPISNHLYFYWYRQILGQKVEFLVSFYNNEISEKSEIFDDQFSVERPDGSNFTLKIRSTKLEDSAMYFCASSSGPNIQYFGAGTRLSVL.

V is TRBV7-8 and J is TRBJ1-3; D is uncertain. V shed 0 bases and J shed 0 bases, with 9 bases lying between them. Germline V CDR1 and CDR2: SGHVS, FQNEAQ. This CDR3 is 16 amino acids long. The CDR3 DNA is TGTGCCAGCAGCTTAGCTCTGCGGTTCTCTGGAAACACCATATATTTT. Translating it yields CASSLALRFSGNTIYF.

The rearrangement joins TRBV24-1 to TRBJ2-1; 8 nucleotides agree with TRBD2. CDR3 length equals 17 residues. Germline V CDR1 and CDR2: KGHDR, SFDVKD. Trimming took 0 bases from V and 4 from J; bases not matched to a gene: 7. In nucleotides, the CDR3 is TGTGCCACCAGTGATTTGCATTCTAGCGGGCGTTACAATGAGCAGTTCTTC. Its protein product is CATSDLHSSGRYNEQFF.

Concerning this clone itself: Additional DNA sequences in this sample encode the identical CDR3. The chain uses TRBV5-1 and TRBJ1-2, with D perhaps matching TRBD1 (5 bases). Germline-derived CDR1 and CDR2 are SGHRS and YFSETQ. The CDR3 has 13 amino acids. The V and J ends lost 3 bases and 4 bases respectively, with 10 bases between them. The CDR3 nucleotides read TGCGCCAGCAGCTATGACAGCACCTATGGCTACACCTTC. Encoded protein: CASSYDSTYGYTF.

This clone was seen once. This chain connects TRBV13 to TRBJ2-5; 8 bases are shared with TRBD1. Germline V gene data show CDR1 as PRHDT and CDR2 as FYEKMQ (reference sequence). CDR3 length: 15 amino acids. The V and J ends lost 6 bases and 3 bases, in that order; junction bases with no gene match: 9. The CDR3 protein is CASRRTGRFEETQYF. The CDR3 bases are TGTGCCAGCAGGCGGACAGGGCGATTTGAAGAGACCCAGTACTTC.

The chain employs TRBV5-6 and TRBJ2-2; 7 bases fit TRBD2. With V trimmed by 7 bases and J by 7 bases, 7 bases remained unmatched. CDR1 is SGHDT, CDR2 YYEEEE, per germline. The CDR3 contains 13 residues. The CDR3 here is CASARGVSGELFF. CDR3 nucleotide sequence: TGTGCCAGCGCTCGGGGGGTCAGCGGGGAGCTGTTTTTT.

The chain has TRBV28 and TRBJ2-7; 8 bases line up with TRBD1. CDR3 length: 13 amino acids. CDR1 and CDR2 (germline): MDHEN, SYDVKM. With 4 bases clipped from V and 6 bases from J, the junction kept 5 bases outside the gene matches. CDR3 in DNA: TGTGCCAGCAGTTCCCGGGACAGGCCCGAGCAGTACTTC. It encodes CASSSRDRPEQYF. The full variable domain, its missing parts supplied by reference TRBV28 and TRBJ2-7, is DVKVTQSSRYLVKRTGEKVFLECVQDMDHENMFWYRQDPGLGLRLIYFSYDVKMKEKGDIPEGYSVSREKKERFSLILESASTNQTSMYLCASSSRDRPEQYFGPGTRLTVT.

The V and J genes are TRBV7-3 and TRBJ1-1; D not resolved. Germline V gene data show CDR1 as SGHTA and CDR2 as FQGTGA. This CDR3 comprises 12 residues. The ends were cut back, 5 bases at V and 11 bases at J, with 15 bases in the middle. The CDR3 loop is CASSDPGLAAFF. In DNA form, the CDR3 reads TGTGCCAGCAGCGACCCAGGACTTGCGGCTTTCTTT.

In regard to this clone: This sample includes further DNA sequences coding for the same CDR3. The CDR3 region has the DNA TGTGCCAGCAGGGACAGGCTGAATGAAAAACTGTTTTTT. Its protein is CASRDRLNEKLFF. This sequence joins TRBV2 and TRBJ1-4; 7 bases align to TRBD1. The CDR3 extends over 13 amino acids. The germline V gene encodes CDR1 SNHLY and CDR2 FYNNEI. V shed 6 bases and J 5 bases; nucleotides not matched to a gene: 3.

V usage is TRBV12-5 and J usage is TRBJ2-4; TRBD2 aligns across 10 bases. Germline V CDR1 and CDR2: LGHNT, FRNRAP. The CDR3 spans 19 residues. The junction had 14 bases not matched to a gene; V was cut back by 5 bases and J by 1 base. The CDR3 is CASGLLLAGSSPAKNIQYF. The CDR3 coding sequence is TGTGCTAGTGGTCTACTACTAGCGGGAAGTTCTCCGGCCAAAAACATTCAGTACTTC.